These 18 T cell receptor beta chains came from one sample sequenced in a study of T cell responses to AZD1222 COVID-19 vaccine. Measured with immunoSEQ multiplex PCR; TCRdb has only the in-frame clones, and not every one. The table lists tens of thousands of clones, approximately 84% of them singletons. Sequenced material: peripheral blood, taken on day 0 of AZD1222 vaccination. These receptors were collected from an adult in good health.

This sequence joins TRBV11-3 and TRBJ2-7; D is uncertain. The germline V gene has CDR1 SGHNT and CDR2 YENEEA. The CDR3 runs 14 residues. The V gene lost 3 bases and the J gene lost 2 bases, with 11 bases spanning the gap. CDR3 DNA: TGTGCCAGCAGCTTTGACACAGAAACCTACGAGCAGTACTTC. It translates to CASSFDTETYEQYF.

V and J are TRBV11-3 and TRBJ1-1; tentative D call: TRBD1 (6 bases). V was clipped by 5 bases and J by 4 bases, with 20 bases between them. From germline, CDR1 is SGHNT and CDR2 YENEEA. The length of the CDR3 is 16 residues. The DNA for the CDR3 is TGTGCCAGCAGCCCAAGGACAGTTGGCGGGTCCACTGAAGCTTTCTTT. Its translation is CASSPRTVGGSTEAFF. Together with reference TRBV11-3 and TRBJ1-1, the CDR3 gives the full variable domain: EAGVVQSPRYKIIEKKQPVAFWCNPISGHNTLYWYLQNLGQGPELLIRYENEEAVDDSQLPKDRFSAERLKGVDSTLKIQPAELGDSAVYLCASSPRTVGGSTEAFFGQGTRLTVV.

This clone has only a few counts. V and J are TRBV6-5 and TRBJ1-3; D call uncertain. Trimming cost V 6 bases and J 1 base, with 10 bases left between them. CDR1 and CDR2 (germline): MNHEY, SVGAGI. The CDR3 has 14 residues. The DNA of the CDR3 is TGTGCCAGCAGGCCTAATAGGTCTGGAAACACCATATATTTT. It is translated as CASRPNRSGNTIYF.

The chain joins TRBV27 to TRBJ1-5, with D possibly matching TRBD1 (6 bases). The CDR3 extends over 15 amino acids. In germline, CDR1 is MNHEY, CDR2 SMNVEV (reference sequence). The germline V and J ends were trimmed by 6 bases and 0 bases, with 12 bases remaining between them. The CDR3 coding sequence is TGTGCCAGCAGAAAACAGGGCTATAGCAATCAGCCCCAGCATTTT. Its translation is CASRKQGYSNQPQHF.

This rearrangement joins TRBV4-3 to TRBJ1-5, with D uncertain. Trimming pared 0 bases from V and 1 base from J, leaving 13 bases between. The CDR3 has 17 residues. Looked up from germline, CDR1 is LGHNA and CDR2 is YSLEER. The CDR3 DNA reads TGCGCCAGCAGCCAAGACCGCCGCGGGGTAAGCAATCAGCCCCAGCATTTT. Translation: CASSQDRRGVSNQPQHF.

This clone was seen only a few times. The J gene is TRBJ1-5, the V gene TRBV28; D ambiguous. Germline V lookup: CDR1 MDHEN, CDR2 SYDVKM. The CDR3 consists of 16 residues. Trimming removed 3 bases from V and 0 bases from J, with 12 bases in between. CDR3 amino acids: CASSFRQFYSNQPQHF. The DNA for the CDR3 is TGTGCCAGCAGTTTTCGCCAGTTCTATAGCAATCAGCCCCAGCATTTT.

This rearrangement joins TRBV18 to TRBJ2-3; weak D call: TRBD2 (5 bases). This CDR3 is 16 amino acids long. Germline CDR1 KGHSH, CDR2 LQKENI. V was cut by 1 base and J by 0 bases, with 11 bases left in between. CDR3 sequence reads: CASSPLRGSSTDTQYF. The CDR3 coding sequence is TGTGCCAGCTCACCACTGAGAGGGTCTAGCACAGATACGCAGTATTTT. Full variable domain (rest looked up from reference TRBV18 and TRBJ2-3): NAGVMQNPRHLVRRRGQEARLRCSPMKGHSHVYWYRQLPEEGLKFMVYLQKENIIDESGMPKERFSAEFPKEGPSILRIQQVVRGDSAAYFCASSPLRGSSTDTQYFGPGTRLTVL.

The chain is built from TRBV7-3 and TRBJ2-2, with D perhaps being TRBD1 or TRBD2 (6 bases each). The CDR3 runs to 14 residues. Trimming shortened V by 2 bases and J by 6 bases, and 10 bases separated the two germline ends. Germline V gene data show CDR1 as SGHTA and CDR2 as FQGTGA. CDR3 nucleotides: TGTGCCAGCAGCTTAGAGGGGGAGGCCGGGGAGCTGTTTTTT. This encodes CASSLEGEAGELFF.

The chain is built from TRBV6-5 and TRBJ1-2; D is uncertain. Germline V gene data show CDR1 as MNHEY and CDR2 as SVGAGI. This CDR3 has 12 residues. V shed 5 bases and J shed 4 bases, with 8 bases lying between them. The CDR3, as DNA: TGTGCCAGCAGTCCCTCGGGCTATGGCTACACCTTC. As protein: CASSPSGYGYTF.

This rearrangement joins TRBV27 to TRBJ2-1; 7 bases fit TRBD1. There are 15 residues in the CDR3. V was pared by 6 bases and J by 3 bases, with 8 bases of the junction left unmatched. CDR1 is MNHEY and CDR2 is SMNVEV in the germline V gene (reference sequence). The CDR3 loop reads CASRATGTLYNEQFF. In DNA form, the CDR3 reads TGTGCCAGCAGAGCGACAGGGACACTCTACAATGAGCAGTTCTTC.

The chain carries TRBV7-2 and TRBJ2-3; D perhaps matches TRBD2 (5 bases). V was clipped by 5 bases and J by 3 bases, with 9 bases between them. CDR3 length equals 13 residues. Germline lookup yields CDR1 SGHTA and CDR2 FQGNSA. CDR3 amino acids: CASSRTWTDTQYF. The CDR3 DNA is TGTGCCAGCAGCCGGACTTGGACAGATACGCAGTATTTT.

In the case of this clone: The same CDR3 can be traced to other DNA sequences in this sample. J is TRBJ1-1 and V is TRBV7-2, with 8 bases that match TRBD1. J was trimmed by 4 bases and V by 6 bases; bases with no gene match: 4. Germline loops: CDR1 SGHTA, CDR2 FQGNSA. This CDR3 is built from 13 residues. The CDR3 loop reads CASRRTGGTEAFF. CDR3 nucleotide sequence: TGTGCCAGCAGGCGAACAGGGGGCACTGAAGCTTTCTTT. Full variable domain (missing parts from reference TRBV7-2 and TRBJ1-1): GAGVSQSPSNKVTEKGKDVELRCDPISGHTALYWYRQSLGQGLEFLIYFQGNSAPDKSGLPSDRFSAERTGGSVSTLTIQRTQQEDSAVYLCASRRTGGTEAFFGQGTRLTVV.

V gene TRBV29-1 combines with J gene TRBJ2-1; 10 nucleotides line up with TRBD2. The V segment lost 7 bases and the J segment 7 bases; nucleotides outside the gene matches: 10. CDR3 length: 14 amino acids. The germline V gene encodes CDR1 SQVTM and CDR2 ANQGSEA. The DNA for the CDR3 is TGCAGCGCCAAAAGAGCGGGAGGGCCGAATGAGCAGTTCTTC. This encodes CSAKRAGGPNEQFF.

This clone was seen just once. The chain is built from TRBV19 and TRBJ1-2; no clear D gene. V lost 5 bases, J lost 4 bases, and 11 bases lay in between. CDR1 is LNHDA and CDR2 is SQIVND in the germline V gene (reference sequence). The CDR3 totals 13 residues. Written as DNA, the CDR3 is TGTGCCAGTAGTCTCGGGAGTCTCTATGGCTACACCTTC. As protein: CASSLGSLYGYTF.

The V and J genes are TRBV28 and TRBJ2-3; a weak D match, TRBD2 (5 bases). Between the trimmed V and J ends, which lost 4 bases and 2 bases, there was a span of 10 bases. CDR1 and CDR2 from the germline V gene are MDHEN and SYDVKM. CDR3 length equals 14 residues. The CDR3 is CASSSSLPTDTQYF. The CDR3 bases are TGTGCCAGCAGTTCTAGCCTGCCCACAGATACGCAGTATTTT. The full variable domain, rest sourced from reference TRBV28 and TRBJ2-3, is DVKVTQSSRYLVKRTGEKVFLECVQDMDHENMFWYRQDPGLGLRLIYFSYDVKMKEKGDIPEGYSVSREKKERFSLILESASTNQTSMYLCASSSSLPTDTQYFGPGTRLTVL.

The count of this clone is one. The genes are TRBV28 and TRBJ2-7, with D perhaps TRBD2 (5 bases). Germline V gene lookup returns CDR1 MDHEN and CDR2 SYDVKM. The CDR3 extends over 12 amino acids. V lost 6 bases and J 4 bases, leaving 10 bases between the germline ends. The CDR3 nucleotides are TGTGCCAGCAGGAACGGGGTTTACGAGCAGTACTTC. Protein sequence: CASRNGVYEQYF.

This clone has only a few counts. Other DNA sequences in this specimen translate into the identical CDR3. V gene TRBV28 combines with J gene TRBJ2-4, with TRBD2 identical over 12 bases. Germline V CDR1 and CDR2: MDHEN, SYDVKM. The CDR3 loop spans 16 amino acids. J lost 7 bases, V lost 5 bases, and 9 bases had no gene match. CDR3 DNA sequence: TGTGCCAGCAGTCCTCCTAGCGGGAGGGCCCTGAACATTCAGTACTTC. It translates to CASSPPSGRALNIQYF.

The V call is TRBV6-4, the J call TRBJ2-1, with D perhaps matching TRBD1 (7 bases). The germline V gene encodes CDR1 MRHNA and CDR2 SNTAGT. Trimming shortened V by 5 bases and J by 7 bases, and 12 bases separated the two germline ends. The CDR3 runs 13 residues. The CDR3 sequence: CASSQQGGNEQFF. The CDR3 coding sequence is TGTGCCAGCAGTCAGCAGGGGGGAAATGAGCAGTTCTTC.